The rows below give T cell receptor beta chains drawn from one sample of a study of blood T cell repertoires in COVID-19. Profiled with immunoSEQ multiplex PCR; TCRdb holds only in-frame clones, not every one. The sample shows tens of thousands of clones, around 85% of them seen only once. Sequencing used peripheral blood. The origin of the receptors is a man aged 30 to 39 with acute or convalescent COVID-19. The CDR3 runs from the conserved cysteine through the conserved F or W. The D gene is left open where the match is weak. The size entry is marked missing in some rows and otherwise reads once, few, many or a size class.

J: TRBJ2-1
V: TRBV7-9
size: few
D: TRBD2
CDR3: CASSSGTSGEPRNAQFF

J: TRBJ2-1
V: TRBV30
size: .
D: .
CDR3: CAWSVQGSEQFF

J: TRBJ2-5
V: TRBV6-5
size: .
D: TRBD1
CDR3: CASSYPGQQETQYF

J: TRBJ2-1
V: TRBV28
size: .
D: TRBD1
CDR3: CASSPLRDSSQNEQFF

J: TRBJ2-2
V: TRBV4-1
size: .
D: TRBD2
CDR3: CASSQVAGGTGELFF

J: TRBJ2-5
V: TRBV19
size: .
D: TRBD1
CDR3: CASSNPGTGRETQYF

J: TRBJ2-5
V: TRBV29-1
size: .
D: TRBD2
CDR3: CSVEQPGALAGVRGAQYF

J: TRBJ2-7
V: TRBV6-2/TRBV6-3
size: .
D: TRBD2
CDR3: CASSASGRAYEQYF

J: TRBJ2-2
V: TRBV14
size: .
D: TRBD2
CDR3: CASSQIGTSGPTRHNTGELFF

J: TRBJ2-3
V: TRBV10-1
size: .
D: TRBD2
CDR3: CASSETGGRQDTQYF

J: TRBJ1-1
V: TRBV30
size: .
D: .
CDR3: CAWSGRTEAFF

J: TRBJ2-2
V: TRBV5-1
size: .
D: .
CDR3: CASSRDGQTTGELFF

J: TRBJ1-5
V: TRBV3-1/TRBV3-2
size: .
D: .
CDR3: CASSHRGGNQPQHF

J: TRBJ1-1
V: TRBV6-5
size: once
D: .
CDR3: CASSYGRLNTEAFF

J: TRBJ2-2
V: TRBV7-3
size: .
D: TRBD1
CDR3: CASSTGGGVGELFF

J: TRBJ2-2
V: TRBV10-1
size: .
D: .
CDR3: CASSDSRGGELFF

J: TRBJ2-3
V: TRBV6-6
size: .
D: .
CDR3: CASRKGGITDTQYF

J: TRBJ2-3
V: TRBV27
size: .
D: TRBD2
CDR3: CARRGPGGEGGTQYF

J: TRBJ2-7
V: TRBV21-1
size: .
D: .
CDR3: CASSKGQGINEQYF

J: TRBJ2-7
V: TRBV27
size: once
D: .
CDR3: CASSLSTPTEATGQYF

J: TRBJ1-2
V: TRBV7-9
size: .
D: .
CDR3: CASRVTGSNGYTF

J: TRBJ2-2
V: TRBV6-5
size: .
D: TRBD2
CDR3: CASSWKGLAGRELFF

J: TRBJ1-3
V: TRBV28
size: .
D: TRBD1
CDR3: CASSLPDRGSGNTIYF

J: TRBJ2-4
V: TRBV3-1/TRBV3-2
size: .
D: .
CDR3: CASSQQGPNIQYF

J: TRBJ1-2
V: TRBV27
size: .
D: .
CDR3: CASSSAAGEYGYTF

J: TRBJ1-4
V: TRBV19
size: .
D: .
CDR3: CASSLDSRVWEKLFF

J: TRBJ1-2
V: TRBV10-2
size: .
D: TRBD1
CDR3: CASSGQGEGYTF

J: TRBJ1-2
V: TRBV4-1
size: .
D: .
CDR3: CASSQPEDSLNYGYTF

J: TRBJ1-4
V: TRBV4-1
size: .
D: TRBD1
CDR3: CASSPGWTGSNEKLFF

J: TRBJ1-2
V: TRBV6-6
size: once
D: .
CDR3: CASSYSTGAANYGYTF

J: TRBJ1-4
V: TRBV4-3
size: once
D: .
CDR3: CASSTRVGGLNEKLFF

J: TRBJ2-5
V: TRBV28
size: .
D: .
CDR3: CASSFRETQYF

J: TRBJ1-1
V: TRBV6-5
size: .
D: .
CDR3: CASRYTLNTEAFF

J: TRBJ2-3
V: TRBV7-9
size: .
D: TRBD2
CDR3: CAGSSGRPDTQYF

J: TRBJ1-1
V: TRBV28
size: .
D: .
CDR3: CASRTTGSTEAFF

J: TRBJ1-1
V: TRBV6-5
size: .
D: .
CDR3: CASNPTVNTEAFF

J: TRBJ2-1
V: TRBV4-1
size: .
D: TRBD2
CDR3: CASSTRQTSYSYNEQFF